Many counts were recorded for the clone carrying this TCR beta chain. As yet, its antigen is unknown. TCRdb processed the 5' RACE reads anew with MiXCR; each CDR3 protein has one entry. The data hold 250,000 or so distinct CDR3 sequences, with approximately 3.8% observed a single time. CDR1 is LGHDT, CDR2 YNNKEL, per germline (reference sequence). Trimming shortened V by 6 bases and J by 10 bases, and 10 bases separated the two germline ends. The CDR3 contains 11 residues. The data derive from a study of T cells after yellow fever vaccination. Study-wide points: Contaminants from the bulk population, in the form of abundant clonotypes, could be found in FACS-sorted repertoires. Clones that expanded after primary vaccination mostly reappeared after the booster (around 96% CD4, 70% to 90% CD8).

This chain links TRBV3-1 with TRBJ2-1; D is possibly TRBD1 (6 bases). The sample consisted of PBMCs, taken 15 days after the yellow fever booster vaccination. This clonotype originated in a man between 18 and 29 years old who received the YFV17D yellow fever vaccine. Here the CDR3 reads CASRLGTEQFF. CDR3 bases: TGTGCCAGCAGGCTGGGGACAGAGCAGTTCTTC.